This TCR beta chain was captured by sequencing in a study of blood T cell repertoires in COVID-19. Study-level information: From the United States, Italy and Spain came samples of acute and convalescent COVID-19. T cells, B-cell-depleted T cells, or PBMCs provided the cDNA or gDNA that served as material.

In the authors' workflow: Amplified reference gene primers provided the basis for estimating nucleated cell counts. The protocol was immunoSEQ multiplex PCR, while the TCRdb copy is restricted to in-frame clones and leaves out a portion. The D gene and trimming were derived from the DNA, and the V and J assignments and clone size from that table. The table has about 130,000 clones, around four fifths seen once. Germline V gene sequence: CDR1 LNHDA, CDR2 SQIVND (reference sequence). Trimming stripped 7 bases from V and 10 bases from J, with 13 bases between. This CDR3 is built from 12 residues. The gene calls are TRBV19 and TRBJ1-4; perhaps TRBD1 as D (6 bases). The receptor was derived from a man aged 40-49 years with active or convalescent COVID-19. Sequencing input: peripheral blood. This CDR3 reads CASMGGRGKLFF. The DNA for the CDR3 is TGTGCCAGTATGGGGGGGCGAGGAAAACTGTTTTTT. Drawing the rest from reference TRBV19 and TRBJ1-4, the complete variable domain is DGGITQSPKYLFRKEGQNVTLSCEQNLNHDAMYWYRQDPGQGLRLIYYSQIVNDFQKGDIAEGYSVSREKKESFPLTVTSAQKNPTAFYLCASMGGRGKLFFGSGTQLSVL.